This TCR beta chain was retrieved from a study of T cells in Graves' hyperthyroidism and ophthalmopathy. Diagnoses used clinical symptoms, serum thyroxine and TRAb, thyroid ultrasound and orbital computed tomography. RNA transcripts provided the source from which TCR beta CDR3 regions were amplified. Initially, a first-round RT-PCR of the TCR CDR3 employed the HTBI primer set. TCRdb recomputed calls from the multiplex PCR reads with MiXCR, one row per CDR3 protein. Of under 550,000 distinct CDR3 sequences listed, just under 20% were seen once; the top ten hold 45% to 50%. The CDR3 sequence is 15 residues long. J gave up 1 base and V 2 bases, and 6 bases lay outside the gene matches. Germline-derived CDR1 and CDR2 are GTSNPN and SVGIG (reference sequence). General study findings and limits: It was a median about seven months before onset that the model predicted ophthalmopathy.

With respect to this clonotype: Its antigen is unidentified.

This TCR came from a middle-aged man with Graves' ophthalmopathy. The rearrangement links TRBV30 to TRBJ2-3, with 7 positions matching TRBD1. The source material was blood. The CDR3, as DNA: TGTGCCTGGAGTAAGGGGGCGCGAGGCACAGATACGCAGTATTTT. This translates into CAWSKGARGTDTQYF. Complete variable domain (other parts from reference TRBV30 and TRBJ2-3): SQTIHQWPATLVQPVGSPLSLECTVEGTSNPNLYWYRQAAGRGLQLLFYSVGIGQISSEVPQNLSASRPQDRQFILSSKKLLLSDSGFYLCAWSKGARGTDTQYFGPGTRLTVL.